This TCR beta chain was obtained from a study of cytomegalovirus exposure and HLA in healthy donors. Findings and limits, study-wide: There was a cluster of highly shared sequence variants that was likely a sequencing artifact. Analyses of presence and absence presupposed an approximately uniform sequencing depth across donors.

This clone was detected only once. Its antigen is currently unknown. The PCR was carried out with 60 Vbeta primers and 13 Jbeta primers. Data came from immunoSEQ multiplex PCR; TCRdb stores just in-frame clones and leaves some out. The sample includes 200,000 to 250,000 clones, approximately 81% of them seen just once. The germline gives CDR1 LNHNV, CDR2 YYDKDF (reference sequence). The CDR3 totals 17 residues. V shed 0 bases, J shed 3 bases, and the junction held 10 bases outside the gene matches. What was sequenced was PBMCs. The clonotype comes from a young man in good health and CMV-seronegative. The J gene is TRBJ2-7, the V gene TRBV15, with 8 bases matching TRBD2. CDR3 in DNA: TGTGCCACCAGCAGAGATAGCGGGGTTGGAGGGGTCTACGAGCAGTACTTC. This sequence encodes CATSRDSGVGGVYEQYF.